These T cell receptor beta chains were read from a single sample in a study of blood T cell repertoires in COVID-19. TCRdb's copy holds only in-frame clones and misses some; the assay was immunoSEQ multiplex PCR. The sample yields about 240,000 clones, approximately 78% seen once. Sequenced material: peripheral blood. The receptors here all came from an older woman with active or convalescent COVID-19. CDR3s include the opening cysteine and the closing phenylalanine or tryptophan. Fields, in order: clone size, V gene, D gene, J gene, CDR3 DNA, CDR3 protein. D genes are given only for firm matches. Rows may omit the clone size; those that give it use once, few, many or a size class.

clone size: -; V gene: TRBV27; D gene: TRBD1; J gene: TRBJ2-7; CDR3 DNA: TGTGCCAGCAGTTTATTGGCACAGGGGGAAACGTACTTC; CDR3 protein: CASSLLAQGETYF
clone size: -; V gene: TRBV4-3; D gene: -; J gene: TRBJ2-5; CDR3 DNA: TGCGCCAGCAGCCCCCCAGGGTACGTGACGCAAGAGACCCAGTACTTC; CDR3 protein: CASSPPGYVTQETQYF
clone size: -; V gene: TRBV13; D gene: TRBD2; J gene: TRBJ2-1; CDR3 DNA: TGTGCCAGCAGCTTAGGATTTCGGGGGGGATACAATGAGCAGTTCTTC; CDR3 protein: CASSLGFRGGYNEQFF
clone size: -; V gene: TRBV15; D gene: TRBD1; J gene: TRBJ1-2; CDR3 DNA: TGTGCCACCAGCTTCGGGACAGGGAACGGCTACACCTTC; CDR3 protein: CATSFGTGNGYTF
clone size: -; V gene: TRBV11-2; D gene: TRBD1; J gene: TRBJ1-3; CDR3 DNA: TGTGCCAGCAGCCCACAGGGGGCTGGAAACACCATATATTTT; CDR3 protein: CASSPQGAGNTIYF
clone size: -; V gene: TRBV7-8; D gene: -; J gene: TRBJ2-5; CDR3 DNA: TGTGCCAGCAGCTTAGATAGGGGTACAGAGACCCAGTACTTC; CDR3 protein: CASSLDRGTETQYF
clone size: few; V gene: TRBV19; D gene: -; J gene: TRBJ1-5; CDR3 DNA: TGTGCCAGTAGTATAGATGGAGGAGATCAGCCCCAGCATTTT; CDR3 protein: CASSIDGGDQPQHF
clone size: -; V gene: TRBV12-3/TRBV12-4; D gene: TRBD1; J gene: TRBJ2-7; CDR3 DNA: TGTGCCAGCAGGACGGGACAGACCTACGAGCAGTACTTC; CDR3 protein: CASRTGQTYEQYF
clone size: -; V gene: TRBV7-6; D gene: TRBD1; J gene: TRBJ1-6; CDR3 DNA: TGTGCCAGCAGCTTAGCAGGGGGCAGGTTTAGTAGTTCACCCCTCCACTTT; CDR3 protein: CASSLAGGRFSSSPLHF
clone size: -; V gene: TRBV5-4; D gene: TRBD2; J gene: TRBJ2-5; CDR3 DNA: TGTGCCAGCAGCTTGACTAGCGGGGGGGTAGAGACCCAGTACTTC; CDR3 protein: CASSLTSGGVETQYF
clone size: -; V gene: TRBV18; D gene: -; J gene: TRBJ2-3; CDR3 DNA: TGTGCCAGCTCACCGCCCGACACATCAGATACGCAGTATTTT; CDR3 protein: CASSPPDTSDTQYF
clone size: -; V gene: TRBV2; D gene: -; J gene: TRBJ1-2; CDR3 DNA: TGTGCCAGCAACCGAAGGCCCACAGGGAGCGACTATGGCTACACCTTC; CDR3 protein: CASNRRPTGSDYGYTF
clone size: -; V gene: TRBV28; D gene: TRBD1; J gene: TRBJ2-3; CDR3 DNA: TGTGCCAGCAGTTTAGGGGACAGGGTCAGAGATACGCAGTATTTT; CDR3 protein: CASSLGDRVRDTQYF
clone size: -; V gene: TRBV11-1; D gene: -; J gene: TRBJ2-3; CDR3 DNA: TGTGCCAGCAGCTTAGGCCCCCGCGTGGATACGCAGTATTTT; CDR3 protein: CASSLGPRVDTQYF
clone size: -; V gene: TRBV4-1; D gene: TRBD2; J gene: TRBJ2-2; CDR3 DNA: TGCGCCAGCAGCCGGGCTCTAGCGGGGGGCCAAAACACCGGGGAGCTGTTTTTT; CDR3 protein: CASSRALAGGQNTGELFF
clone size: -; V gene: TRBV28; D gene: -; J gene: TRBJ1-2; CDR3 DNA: TGTGCCAGCAGTTTCGGACAAGAATATGGCTACACCTTC; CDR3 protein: CASSFGQEYGYTF
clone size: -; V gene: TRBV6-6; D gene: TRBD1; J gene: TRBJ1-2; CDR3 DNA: TGTGCCAGCAGATCCCCCGACCGGGACAGGGCCTATGGCTACACCTTC; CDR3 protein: CASRSPDRDRAYGYTF
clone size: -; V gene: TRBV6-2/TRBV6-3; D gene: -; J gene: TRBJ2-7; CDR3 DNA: TGTGCCAGCAGTTACGAGGACTACGAGCAGTACTTC; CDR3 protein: CASSYEDYEQYF
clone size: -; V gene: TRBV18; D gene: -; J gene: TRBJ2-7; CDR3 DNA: TGTGCCAGCTCACCCAGACAGGGAGGAGTTGGCGAGCAGTACTTC; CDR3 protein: CASSPRQGGVGEQYF
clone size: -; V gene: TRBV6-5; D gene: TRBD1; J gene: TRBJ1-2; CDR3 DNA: TGTGCCAGCAGCCGACAGGGGACCTACTATGGCTACACCTTC; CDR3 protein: CASSRQGTYYGYTF
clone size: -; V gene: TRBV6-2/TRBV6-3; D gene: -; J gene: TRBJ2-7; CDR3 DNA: TGTGCCAGCAGTTACTCGAGCGCATTCCAGGGCGTCTACGAGCAGTACTTC; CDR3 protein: CASSYSSAFQGVYEQYF
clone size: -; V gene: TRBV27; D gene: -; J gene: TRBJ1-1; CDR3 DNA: TGTGCCAGCAGTTTATTAGCAGGGATGAACACTGAAGCTTTCTTT; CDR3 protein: CASSLLAGMNTEAFF
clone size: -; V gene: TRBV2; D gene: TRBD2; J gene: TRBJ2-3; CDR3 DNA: TGTGCCAGCAGTCCGGCGGGGGGCCGCCAGGGTACGCAGTATTTT; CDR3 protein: CASSPAGGRQGTQYF
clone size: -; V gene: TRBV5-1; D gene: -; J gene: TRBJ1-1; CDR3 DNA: TGCGCCAGCAGCTCTAACACTGAAGCTTTCTTT; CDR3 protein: CASSSNTEAFF
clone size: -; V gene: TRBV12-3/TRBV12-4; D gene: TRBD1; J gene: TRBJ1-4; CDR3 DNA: TGTGCCAGCAGTCAAGGGGGCTGGGAAAAACTGTTTTTT; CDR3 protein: CASSQGGWEKLFF
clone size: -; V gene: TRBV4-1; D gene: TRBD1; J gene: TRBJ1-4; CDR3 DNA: TGCGCCAGCAGGCCCCTCGGACAGGGACCTAATGAAAAACTGTTTTTT; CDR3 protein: CASRPLGQGPNEKLFF
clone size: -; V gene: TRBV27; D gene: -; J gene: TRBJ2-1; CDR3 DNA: TGTGCCAGCAGTAGTGCAGGGTTCTCCTACAATGAGCAGTTCTTC; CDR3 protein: CASSSAGFSYNEQFF
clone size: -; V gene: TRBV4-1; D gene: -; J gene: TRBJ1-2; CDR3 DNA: TGCGCCAGCAGCCAAGCCGTAGGGGGGGCGTGGGGCTACACCTTC; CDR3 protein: CASSQAVGGAWGYTF
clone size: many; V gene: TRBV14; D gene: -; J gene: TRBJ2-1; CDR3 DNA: TGTGCCAGCAGCCAAGGGGGGGAGCTTGGGCGCTCCTACAATGAGCAGTTCTTC; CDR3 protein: CASSQGGELGRSYNEQFF
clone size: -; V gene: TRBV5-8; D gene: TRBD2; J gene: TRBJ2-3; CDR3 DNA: TGTGCCAGCAGCTTGGGGGCTAGCGGGTACACAGATACGCAGTATTTT; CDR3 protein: CASSLGASGYTDTQYF
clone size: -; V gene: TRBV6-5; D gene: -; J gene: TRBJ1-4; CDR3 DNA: TGTGCCAGCAGTTACTGGGCAGGTTCTGAAAAACTGTTTTTT; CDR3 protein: CASSYWAGSEKLFF
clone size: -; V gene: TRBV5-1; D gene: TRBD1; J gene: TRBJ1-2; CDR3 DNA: TGCGCCAGCAGCTTGGAAGGACAGGGACACTATGGCTACACCTTC; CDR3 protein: CASSLEGQGHYGYTF
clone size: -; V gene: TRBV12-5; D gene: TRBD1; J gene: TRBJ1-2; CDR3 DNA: TGTGCTAGTGGTCCTGTCCTCGCGGACAGGGGAGATGGCTACACCTTC; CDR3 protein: CASGPVLADRGDGYTF
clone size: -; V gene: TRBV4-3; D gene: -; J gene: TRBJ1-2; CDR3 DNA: TGCGCCAGCAGCCACCCGGCCAGGCCCTATGGCTACACCTTC; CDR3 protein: CASSHPARPYGYTF
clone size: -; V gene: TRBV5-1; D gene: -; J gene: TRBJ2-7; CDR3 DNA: TGCGCCAGCGTAGGGGATGGCGAGCAGTACTTC; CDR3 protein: CASVGDGEQYF
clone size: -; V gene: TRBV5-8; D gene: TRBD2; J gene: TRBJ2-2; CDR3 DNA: TGTGCCAGTTCGGCGGGGGGAACCTCGGACACCGGGGAGCTGTTTTTT; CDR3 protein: CASSAGGTSDTGELFF
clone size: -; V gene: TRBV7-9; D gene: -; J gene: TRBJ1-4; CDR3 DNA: TGTGCCAGCAGCTTAGGTGGAGGTCCTAATGAAAAACTGTTTTTT; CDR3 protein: CASSLGGGPNEKLFF
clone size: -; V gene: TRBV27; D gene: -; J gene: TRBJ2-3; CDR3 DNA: TGTGCCAGCAGTCCGAGGATGATGGGGCACACGACAGATACGCAGTATTTT; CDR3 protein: CASSPRMMGHTTDTQYF
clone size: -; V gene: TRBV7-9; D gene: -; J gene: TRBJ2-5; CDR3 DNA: TGTGCCAGCAGCTTAGCCCACCAAATGGGCTACCAAGAGACCCAGTACTTC; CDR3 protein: CASSLAHQMGYQETQYF
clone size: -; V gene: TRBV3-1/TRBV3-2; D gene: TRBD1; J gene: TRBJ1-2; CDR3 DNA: TGTGCCAGCAGCCATCGGGACAGGGGCAGTCTCGGTGGCTACACCTTC; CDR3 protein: CASSHRDRGSLGGYTF
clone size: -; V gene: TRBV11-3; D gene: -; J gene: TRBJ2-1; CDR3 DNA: TGTGCCAGCAGCTCCCGGGACATCAACAATGAGCAGTTCTTC; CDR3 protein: CASSSRDINNEQFF
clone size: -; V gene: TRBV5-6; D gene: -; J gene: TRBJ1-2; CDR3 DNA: TGTGCCAGCAGCTCAGGCCCCTATGGCTACACCTTC; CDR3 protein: CASSSGPYGYTF
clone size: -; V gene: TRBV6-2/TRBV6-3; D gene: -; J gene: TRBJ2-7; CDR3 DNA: TGTGCCAGCAGTTACTTATCGGTCTACGAGCAGTACTTC; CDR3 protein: CASSYLSVYEQYF
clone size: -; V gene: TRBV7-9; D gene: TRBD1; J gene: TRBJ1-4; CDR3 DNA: TGTGCCAGCAGCCGGGACAGCCTAAATGAAAAACTGTTTTTT; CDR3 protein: CASSRDSLNEKLFF
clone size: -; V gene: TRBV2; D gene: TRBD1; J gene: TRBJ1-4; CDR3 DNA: TGTGCCAGCAGTGAACGGGGACAGGGTACTGAAAAACTGTTTTTT; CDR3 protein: CASSERGQGTEKLFF
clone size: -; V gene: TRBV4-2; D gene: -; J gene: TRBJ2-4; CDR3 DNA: TGTGCCAGCAACCCTGGGGGCGGGGGCGCCAAAAACATTCAGTACTTC; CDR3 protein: CASNPGGGGAKNIQYF
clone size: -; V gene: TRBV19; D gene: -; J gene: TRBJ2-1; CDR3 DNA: TGTGCCAGTACTTTCCGGTACGAGGACAATGAGCAGTTCTTC; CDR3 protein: CASTFRYEDNEQFF
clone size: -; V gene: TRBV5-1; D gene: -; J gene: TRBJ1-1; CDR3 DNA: TGCGCCAGCAGTTCGGACACTGAAGCTTTCTTT; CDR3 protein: CASSSDTEAFF
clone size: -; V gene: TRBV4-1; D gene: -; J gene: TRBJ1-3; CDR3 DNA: TGCGCCAGCAGCGAAGAAGCTCAGGGATCTGGAAACACCATATATTTT; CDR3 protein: CASSEEAQGSGNTIYF
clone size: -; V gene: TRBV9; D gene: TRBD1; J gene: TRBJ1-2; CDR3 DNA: TGTGCCAGCAGCTCGGACAGGGCTCGTGGCTACACCTTC; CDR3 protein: CASSSDRARGYTF
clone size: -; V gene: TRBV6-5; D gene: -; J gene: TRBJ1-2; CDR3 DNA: TGTGCCAGCAGCCCCGGTGAGAACTATGGCTACACCTTC; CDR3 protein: CASSPGENYGYTF
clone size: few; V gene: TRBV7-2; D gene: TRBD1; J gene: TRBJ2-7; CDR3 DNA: TGTGCCAGCAGCTTAGCGACAGGGGGCGCTCTCTACGAGCAGTACTTC; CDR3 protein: CASSLATGGALYEQYF
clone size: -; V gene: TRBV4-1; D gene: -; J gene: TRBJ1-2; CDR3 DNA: TGCGCCAGCAGCCAAGATACGACGACAGCTAACTATGGCTACACCTTC; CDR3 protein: CASSQDTTTANYGYTF